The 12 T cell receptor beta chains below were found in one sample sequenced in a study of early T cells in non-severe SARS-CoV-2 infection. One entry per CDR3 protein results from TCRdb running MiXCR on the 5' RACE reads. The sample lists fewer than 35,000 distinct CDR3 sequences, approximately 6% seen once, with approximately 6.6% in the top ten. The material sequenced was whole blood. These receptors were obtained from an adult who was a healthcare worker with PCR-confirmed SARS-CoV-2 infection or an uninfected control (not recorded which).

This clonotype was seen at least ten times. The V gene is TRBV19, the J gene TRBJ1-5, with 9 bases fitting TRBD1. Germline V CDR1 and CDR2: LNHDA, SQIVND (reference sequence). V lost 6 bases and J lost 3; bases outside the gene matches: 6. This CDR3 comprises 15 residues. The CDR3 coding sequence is TGTGCCAGTAGATCCGGGACAGGGTTCAATCAGCCCCAGCATTTT. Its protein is CASRSGTGFNQPQHF.

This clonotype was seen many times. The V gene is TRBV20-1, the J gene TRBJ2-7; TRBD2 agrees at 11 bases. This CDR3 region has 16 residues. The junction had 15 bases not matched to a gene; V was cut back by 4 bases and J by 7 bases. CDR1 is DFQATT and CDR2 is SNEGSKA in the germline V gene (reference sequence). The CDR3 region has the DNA TGCAGTGCTACCCCGACTAGCGGGAAGGATCTAAGAGAGCAGTACTTC. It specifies CSATPTSGKDLREQYF.

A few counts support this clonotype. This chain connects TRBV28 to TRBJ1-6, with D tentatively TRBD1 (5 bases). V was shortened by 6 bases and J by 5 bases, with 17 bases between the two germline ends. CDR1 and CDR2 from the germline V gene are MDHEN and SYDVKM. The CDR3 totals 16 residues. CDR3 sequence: CASRVRATANNSPLHF. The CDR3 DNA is TGTGCCAGCAGAGTGCGGGCGACAGCAAATAATTCACCCCTCCACTTT.

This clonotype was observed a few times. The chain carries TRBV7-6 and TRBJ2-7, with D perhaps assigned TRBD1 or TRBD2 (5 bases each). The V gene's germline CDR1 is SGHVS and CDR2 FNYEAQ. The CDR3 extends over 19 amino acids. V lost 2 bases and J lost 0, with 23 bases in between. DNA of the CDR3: TGTGCCAGCAGCTTAAGATTGGGTTTCGGGACGGTGGACTCCTACGAGCAGTACTTC. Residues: CASSLRLGFGTVDSYEQYF. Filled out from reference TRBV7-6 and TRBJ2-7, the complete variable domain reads GAGVSQSPRYKVTKRGQDVALRCDPISGHVSLYWYRQALGQGPEFLTYFNYEAQQDKSGLPNDRFSAERPEGSISTLTIQRTEQRDSAMYRCASSLRLGFGTVDSYEQYFGPGTRLTVT.

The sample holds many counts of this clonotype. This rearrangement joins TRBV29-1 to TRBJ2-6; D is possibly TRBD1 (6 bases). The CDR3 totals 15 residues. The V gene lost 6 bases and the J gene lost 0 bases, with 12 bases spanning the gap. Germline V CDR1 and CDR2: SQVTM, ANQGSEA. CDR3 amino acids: CSVTTGNSGANVLTF. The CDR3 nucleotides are TGCAGCGTCACCACAGGGAACTCTGGGGCCAACGTCCTGACTTTC.

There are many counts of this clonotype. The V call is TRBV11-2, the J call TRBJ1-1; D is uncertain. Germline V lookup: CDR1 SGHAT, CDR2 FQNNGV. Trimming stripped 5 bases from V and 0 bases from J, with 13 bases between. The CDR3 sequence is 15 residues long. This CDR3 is CASSLGTGLNTEAFF. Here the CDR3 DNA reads TGTGCCAGCAGCCTAGGTACGGGGTTGAACACTGAAGCTTTCTTT.

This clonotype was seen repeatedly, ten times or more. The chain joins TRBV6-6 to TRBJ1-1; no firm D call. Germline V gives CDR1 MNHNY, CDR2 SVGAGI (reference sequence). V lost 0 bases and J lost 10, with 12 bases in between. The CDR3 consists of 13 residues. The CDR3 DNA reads TGTGCCAGCAGTTACTCGCTCACCTGGGTAGCTTTCTTT. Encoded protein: CASSYSLTWVAFF.

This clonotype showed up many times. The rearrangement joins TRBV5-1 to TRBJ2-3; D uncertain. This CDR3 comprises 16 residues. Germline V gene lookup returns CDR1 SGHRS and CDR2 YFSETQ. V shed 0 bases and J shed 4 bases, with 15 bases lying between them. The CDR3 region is CASSLAGRSTADTQYF. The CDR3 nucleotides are TGCGCCAGCAGCTTGGCCGGAAGGAGTACGGCAGATACGCAGTATTTT.

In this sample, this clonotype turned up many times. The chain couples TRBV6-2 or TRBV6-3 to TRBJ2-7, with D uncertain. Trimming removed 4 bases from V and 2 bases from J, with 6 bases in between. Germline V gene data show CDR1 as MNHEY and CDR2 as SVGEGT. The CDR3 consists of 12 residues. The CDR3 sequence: CASSLFPYEQYF. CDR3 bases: TGTGCCAGCAGTTTGTTCCCCTACGAGCAGTACTTC.

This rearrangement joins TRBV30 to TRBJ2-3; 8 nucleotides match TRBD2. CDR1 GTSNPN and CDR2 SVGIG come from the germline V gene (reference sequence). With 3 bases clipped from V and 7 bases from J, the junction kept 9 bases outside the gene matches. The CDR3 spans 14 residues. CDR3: CAWRTSGGTNTQYF. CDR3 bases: TGTGCCTGGAGAACTAGCGGAGGGACTAATACGCAGTATTTT.

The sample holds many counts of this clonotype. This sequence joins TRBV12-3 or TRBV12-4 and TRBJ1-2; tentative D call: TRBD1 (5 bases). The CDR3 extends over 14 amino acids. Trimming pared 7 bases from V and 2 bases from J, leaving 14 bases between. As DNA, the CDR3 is TGTGCCAGCACCGTCGGGGCAGAGAACTATGGCTACACCTTC. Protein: CASTVGAENYGYTF.

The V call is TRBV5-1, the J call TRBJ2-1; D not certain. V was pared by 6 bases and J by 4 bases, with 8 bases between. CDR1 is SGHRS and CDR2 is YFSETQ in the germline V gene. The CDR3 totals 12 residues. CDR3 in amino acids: CASTDKYNEQFF. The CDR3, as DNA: TGCGCCAGCACCGACAAGTACAATGAGCAGTTCTTC.